This is a list of T cell receptor beta chains from one sample in a study of blood T cell repertoires in COVID-19. Libraries were prepared by immunoSEQ multiplex PCR; TCRdb keeps only in-frame clonotypes and omits some of them. The repertoire holds about 100,000 clones, with roughly nine tenths as singletons. The specimen was peripheral blood. The origin of the receptors is a man between 60 and 75 years old with acute or convalescent COVID-19. The CDR3 runs from the conserved cysteine through the conserved F or W. D genes are given only for firm matches. Rows give clone size only sometimes, using once, few, many, or a class for an expanded clone.

TRBJ1-2 TRBD1 TRBV6-1 NA CASSEVSGQGFYGYTF TGTGCCAGCAGTGAAGTAAGCGGACAGGGTTTCTATGGCTACACCTTC
TRBJ1-1 TRBD1 TRBV2 NA CASSGDRATEAFF TGTGCCAGCAGTGGGGACAGGGCCACTGAAGCTTTCTTT
TRBJ2-2 TRBD1 TRBV6-5 NA CASRNRGSSGELFF TGTGCCAGCAGAAACAGGGGCTCTAGCGGGGAGCTGTTTTTT
TRBJ2-1 NA TRBV7-8 NA CATRELVGNEQFF TGTGCCACCAGAGAACTAGTAGGCAATGAGCAGTTCTTC
TRBJ1-4 TRBD1 TRBV20-1 NA CSASEGGDEKLFF TGCAGTGCTAGTGAAGGGGGCGATGAAAAACTGTTTTTT
TRBJ1-1 NA TRBV21-1 NA CASSPFLEEAEAFF TGTGCCAGCAGCCCCTTCCTCGAGGAGGCTGAAGCTTTCTTT
TRBJ1-1 TRBD1 TRBV18 NA CASSQTGYPEAFF TGTGCCAGCTCGCAGACAGGGTACCCTGAAGCTTTCTTT
TRBJ2-1 TRBD2 TRBV30 NA CAWSGLADSYNEQFF TGTGCCTGGAGTGGACTAGCGGATTCCTACAATGAGCAGTTCTTC
TRBJ2-5 TRBD2 TRBV9 NA CASSAGLTLQETQYF TGTGCCAGCAGCGCGGGACTAACACTCCAAGAGACCCAGTACTTC
TRBJ1-6 NA TRBV3-1/TRBV3-2 NA CASSQVDGRSSPLHF TGTGCCAGCAGCCAAGTGGATGGTAGGAGTTCACCCCTCCACTTT
TRBJ1-1 NA TRBV4-2 NA CASSQGGAENTEAFF TGTGCCAGCAGCCAAGGTGGGGCGGAGAACACTGAAGCTTTCTTT
TRBJ2-3 NA TRBV10-1 NA CASSLMAGRRTDTQYF TGCGCCAGCTCCCTGATGGCGGGGCGACGCACAGATACGCAGTATTTT
TRBJ1-4 TRBD1 TRBV5-5 NA CASSPQGFSGGTNEKLFF TGTGCCAGCAGCCCACAGGGGTTTAGCGGCGGAACTAATGAAAAACTGTTTTTT
TRBJ2-2 NA TRBV21-1 once CASSKEAKGWDTGELFF TGTGCCAGCAGCAAAGAGGCAAAGGGGTGGGACACCGGGGAGCTGTTTTTT
TRBJ2-7 NA TRBV19 few CASSIAGQGNYEQYF TGTGCCAGTAGTATAGCCGGCCAGGGTAACTACGAGCAGTACTTC
TRBJ1-3 NA TRBV2 NA CASSEAAGGTIYF TGTGCCAGCAGTGAAGCGGCAGGTGGCACCATATATTTT
TRBJ1-2 TRBD1 TRBV28 NA CASTGEFHYYGYTF TGTGCCAGTACAGGGGAATTCCACTACTATGGCTACACCTTC
TRBJ2-3 TRBD1 TRBV2 NA CASSPGQVPDTQYF TGTGCCAGCAGTCCGGGACAGGTACCAGATACGCAGTATTTT
TRBJ2-7 TRBD1 TRBV2 NA CASSRDREGEQYF TGTGCCAGCAGCCGGGACAGGGAGGGCGAGCAGTACTTC
TRBJ1-3 NA TRBV3-1/TRBV3-2 NA CASSQGQFSSGNTIYF TGTGCCAGCAGCCAAGGACAGTTCTCCTCTGGAAACACCATATATTTT
TRBJ1-2 NA TRBV30 NA CACYRDRIDYTF TGTGCCTGTTACAGGGATCGCATAGACTACACCTTC
TRBJ1-5 NA TRBV24-1 NA CATSVRGLGNQPQHF TGTGCCACCAGTGTGAGAGGACTAGGCAATCAGCCCCAGCATTTT
TRBJ2-1 TRBD2 TRBV24-1 NA CATSRLAGEQFF TGTGCCACCAGCCGACTAGCGGGTGAGCAGTTCTTC
TRBJ2-6 TRBD1 TRBV30 NA CAWSVYRGGSGANVLTF TGTGCCTGGAGTGTATACAGGGGCGGCTCTGGGGCCAACGTCCTGACTTTC
TRBJ2-1 TRBD2 TRBV5-1 NA CASSLGLADYNEQFF TGCGCCAGCAGCTTGGGACTAGCCGACTACAATGAGCAGTTCTTC
TRBJ2-1 TRBD1 TRBV5-5 NA CASSLDRGPGNEQFF TGTGCCAGCAGCTTGGACAGGGGTCCGGGAAATGAGCAGTTCTTC